These 7 T cell receptor beta chains were all obtained from the same sample, sequenced in a study of shared T cell receptors in the human thymus listed by TCRdb under 2021. The protocol used for the library was the immunoSEQ multiplex PCR assay. This immuneACCESS table, as held by TCRdb, lists in-frame sequences with V and J called but not all clones. Of the missing ones, under half trace to an unresolved V gene in checked studies; the others have no known cause. This sample holds hundreds of thousands of clones; about 90% were observed only once. Roughly 0.0087% of the sample is held by the ten biggest clonotypes. The same data also went into a second study, on human thymus T cells.

Sequencing was performed on thymocytes. The receptors shown here come from a boy under two years old with a congenital heart defect. Donor details come from another sample of the same person, matched by shared clones.

The chain has TRBV4-1 and TRBJ2-2; a possible D gene is TRBD2 (5 bases). Trimming cost V 6 bases and J 2 bases, with 13 bases left between them. Germline values: CDR1 MGHRA, CDR2 YSYEKL. The CDR3 has 15 residues. CDR3 bases: TGCGCCAGCAGGAAACGGGATCCAAACACCGGGGAGCTGTTTTTT. Protein: CASRKRDPNTGELFF.

The gene calls are TRBV5-6 and TRBJ2-2, with 8 bases lining up with TRBD1. This CDR3 contains 17 residues. Trimming at V came to 6 bases and at J to 6 bases, leaving 16 bases not matched to a gene. In germline, CDR1 is SGHDT, CDR2 YYEEEE. CDR3 nucleotide sequence: TGTGCCAGCACCGATTCGTTACCGGACAGGGAGCCCGGGGAGCTGTTTTTT. It encodes CASTDSLPDREPGELFF.

The chain is built from TRBV5-1 and TRBJ2-7; TRBD1 aligns across 10 bases. V shed 3 bases and J 3 bases; nucleotides not matched to a gene: 6. CDR1 and CDR2 (germline): SGHRS, YFSETQ. The CDR3 loop spans 15 amino acids. CDR3 nucleotide sequence: TGCGCCAGCAGCTCGGGCGGGACAGGGGACTACGAGCAGTACTTC. This codes for CASSSGGTGDYEQYF.

This clone showed up just a few times. The rearrangement uses TRBV18 and TRBJ2-6; D is perhaps TRBD2 (5 bases). Trimming took off 3 bases at V and 2 bases at J, with 11 bases between the two ends. Germline V gene sequence: CDR1 KGHSH, CDR2 LQKENI. The CDR3 is 16 amino acids. CDR3 sequence: CASSPWKGAGANVLTF. As DNA, the CDR3 is TGTGCCAGCTCACCTTGGAAGGGAGCTGGGGCCAACGTCCTGACTTTC.

The gene calls are TRBV27 and TRBJ2-5; weak D call: TRBD2 (5 bases). Looked up from germline, CDR1 is MNHEY and CDR2 is SMNVEV (reference sequence). Trimming cost V 5 bases and J 2 bases, with 15 bases left between them. CDR3 length equals 15 residues. In nucleotides, the CDR3 is TGTGCCAGCAGTCCAACTAGTGCCCAACAAGAGACCCAGTACTTC. The encoded protein is CASSPTSAQQETQYF.

The V call is TRBV7-2, the J call TRBJ2-3; tentative D call: TRBD2 (5 bases). Trimming removed 5 bases at V and 0 bases at J, with 24 bases between. This CDR3 spans 19 amino acids. From germline, CDR1 is SGHTA and CDR2 FQGNSA. In DNA, the CDR3 is TGTGCCAGCAGCACCTTTAGGGATCGGGAACAGAACAGCACAGATACGCAGTATTTT. Amino acids: CASSTFRDREQNSTDTQYF.

This clone showed up just once. In DNA, the CDR3 is TGTGCCAGCAGCCTCGGTCGGGCAGGGAACAATGAGCAGTTCTTC. This codes for CASSLGRAGNNEQFF. The chain has TRBV4-2 and TRBJ2-1; D perhaps matches TRBD1 (5 bases). The CDR3 is 15 amino acids. Between the trimmed V and J ends, which lost 4 bases and 5 bases, there was a span of 15 bases. Per the germline V gene, CDR1 is LGHNA and CDR2 is YNFKEQ.